This TCR beta chain derives from a study of OX40 agonist ivuxolimab in advanced cancers. Whole-study findings and limits: Averaged across samples, CD8+ T cells carried more expanded clones than CD4+ did.

Trimming took off 5 bases at V and 6 bases at J, with 6 bases between the two ends. The germline V gene has CDR1 MNHNS and CDR2 SASEGT. The CDR3 is made up of 11 amino acids. For this clone: The antigen is unknown.

Clones were read by immunoSEQ multiplex PCR, and TCRdb kept only the in-frame ones, dropping some. The sample lists 80,000 to 100,000 clones; 75% to 90% were seen once. This chain connects TRBV6-1 to TRBJ2-3, with D hard to call. The sequenced sample was CD4+ or CD8+ T cells sorted from blood, obtained in a trial of the OX40 agonist ivuxolimab. This clonotype originated in an adult with an advanced solid tumor such as melanoma, head and neck, liver or kidney cancer. CDR3 DNA: TGTGCCAGCAGTCGAGTGGATACGCAGTATTTT. Translating it yields CASSRVDTQYF.